The rows below give T cell receptor beta chains drawn from one sample of a study of cytomegalovirus exposure and HLA in healthy donors. This table comes from immunoSEQ multiplex PCR, and its TCRdb copy is limited to in-frame clones, with some not included. The sample yields 110,000 to 150,000 clones, nearly 85% seen once. Input material: PBMCs. Every receptor here comes from a male donor in good health and CMV-seronegative. The CDR3 runs from the conserved cysteine through the conserved F or W. A D gene is named only where the DNA matches it firmly. Only some rows state a clone size, as once, few, many or a class for expanded clones.

clone size	V gene	D gene	J gene	CDR3 protein	CDR3 DNA
.	TRBV10-3	.	TRBJ1-5	CAISDSPGLDSNQPQHF	TGTGCCATCAGTGATAGTCCGGGACTGGATAGCAATCAGCCCCAGCATTTT
.	TRBV5-8	TRBD1	TRBJ1-5	CASTSGQGDNQPQHF	TGTGCCAGCACCTCGGGACAGGGGGACAATCAGCCCCAGCATTTT
.	TRBV29-1	.	TRBJ2-6	CSVFRWDSFSGANVLTF	TGCAGCGTTTTCCGATGGGACTCTTTCTCTGGGGCCAACGTCCTGACTTTC
.	TRBV5-1	.	TRBJ2-7	CASSLAGVSYEQYF	TGCGCCAGCAGCTTGGCCGGGGTCTCCTACGAGCAGTACTTC
.	TRBV7-9	TRBD2	TRBJ2-1	CASSRPGLGEGEQFF	TGTGCCAGCAGCCGTCCGGGACTAGGGGAAGGTGAGCAGTTCTTC
.	TRBV4-1	TRBD1	TRBJ1-2	CASSETGGFGYTF	TGCGCCAGCAGCGAGACAGGGGGCTTTGGCTACACCTTC
.	TRBV7-8	TRBD2	TRBJ2-7	CASSLLAGDSYEQYF	TGTGCCAGCAGTCTACTAGCGGGAGATAGCTACGAGCAGTACTTC
.	TRBV6-6	.	TRBJ2-7	CASSHAGQTYEQYF	TGTGCCAGCAGCCACGCGGGGCAAACCTACGAGCAGTACTTC
.	TRBV25-1	TRBD2	TRBJ2-3	CASSESSASGATDTQYF	TGTGCCAGCAGTGAATCGTCGGCTAGCGGGGCCACAGATACGCAGTATTTT
.	TRBV5-4	TRBD2	TRBJ2-5	CASSLLAGGRETQYF	TGTGCCAGCAGCTTACTAGCGGGGGGGCGAGAGACCCAGTACTTC
.	TRBV19	TRBD1	TRBJ2-2	CATKPGQANTGELFF	TGTGCCACTAAACCGGGACAGGCGAACACCGGGGAGCTGTTTTTT
few	TRBV7-3	.	TRBJ1-1	CASSSEGPGGAFF	TGTGCCAGCAGCTCCGAGGGTCCCGGAGGAGCTTTCTTT
.	TRBV5-1	.	TRBJ2-1	CASSMRGGYYNEQFF	TGCGCCAGCAGCATGAGGGGGGGGTACTACAATGAGCAGTTCTTC
.	TRBV18	.	TRBJ1-4	CASSPSGGLQEKLFF	TGTGCCAGCTCACCTTCAGGAGGGTTACAGGAAAAACTGTTTTTT
.	TRBV6-1	TRBD1	TRBJ1-5	CASSLRGQGNWPQHF	TGTGCCAGCAGTCTCAGGGGACAGGGGAACTGGCCCCAGCATTTT
once	TRBV2	TRBD2	TRBJ2-1	CASSLLAGTNNEQFF	TGTGCCAGCAGTCTCCTAGCGGGGACTAACAATGAGCAGTTCTTC
.	TRBV18	.	TRBJ1-3	CASSPMEGNTIYF	TGTGCCAGCTCACCAATGGAGGGAAACACCATATATTTT
.	TRBV7-9	.	TRBJ2-1	CASSYPDYNEQFF	TGTGCCAGCAGCTACCCAGACTACAATGAGCAGTTCTTC